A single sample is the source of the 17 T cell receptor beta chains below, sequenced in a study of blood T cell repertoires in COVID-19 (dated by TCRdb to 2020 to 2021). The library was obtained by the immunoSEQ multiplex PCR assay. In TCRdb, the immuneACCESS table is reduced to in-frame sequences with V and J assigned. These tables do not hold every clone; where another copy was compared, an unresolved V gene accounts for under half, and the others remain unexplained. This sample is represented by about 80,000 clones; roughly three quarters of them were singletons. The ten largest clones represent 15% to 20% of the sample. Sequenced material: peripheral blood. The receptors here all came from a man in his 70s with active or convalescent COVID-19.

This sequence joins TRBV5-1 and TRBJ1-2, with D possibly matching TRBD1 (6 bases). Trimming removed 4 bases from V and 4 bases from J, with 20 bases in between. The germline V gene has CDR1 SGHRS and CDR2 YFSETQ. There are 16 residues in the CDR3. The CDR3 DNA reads TGCGCCAGCAGCCACTTAACAGGGTCTCTTCTCTATGGCTACACCTTC. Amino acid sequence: CASSHLTGSLLYGYTF.

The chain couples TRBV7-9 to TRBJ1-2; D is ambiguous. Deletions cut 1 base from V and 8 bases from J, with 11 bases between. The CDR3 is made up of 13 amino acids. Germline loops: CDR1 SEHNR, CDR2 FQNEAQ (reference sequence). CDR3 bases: TGTGCCAGCAGCTTAGAGGGAGGAACCGGCTACACCTTC. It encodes CASSLEGGTGYTF.

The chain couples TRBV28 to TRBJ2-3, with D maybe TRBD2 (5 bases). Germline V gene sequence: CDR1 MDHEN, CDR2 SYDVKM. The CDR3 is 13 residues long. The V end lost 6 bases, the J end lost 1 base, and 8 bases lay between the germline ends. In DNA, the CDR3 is TGTGCCAGCAGATCAGCGGGCACAGATACGCAGTATTTT. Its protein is CASRSAGTDTQYF.

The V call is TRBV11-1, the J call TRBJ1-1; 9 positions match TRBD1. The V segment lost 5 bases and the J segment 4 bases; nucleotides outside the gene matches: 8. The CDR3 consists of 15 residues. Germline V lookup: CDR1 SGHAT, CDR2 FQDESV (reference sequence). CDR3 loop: CASSPPGTGFTEAFF. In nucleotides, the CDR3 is TGTGCCAGCAGCCCGCCCGGGACAGGGTTCACTGAAGCTTTCTTT. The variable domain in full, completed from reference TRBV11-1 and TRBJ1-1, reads EAEVAQSPRYKITEKSQAVAFWCDPISGHATLYWYRQILGQGPELLVQFQDESVVDDSQLPKDRFSAERLKGVDSTLKIQPAELGDSAMYLCASSPPGTGFTEAFFGQGTRLTVV.

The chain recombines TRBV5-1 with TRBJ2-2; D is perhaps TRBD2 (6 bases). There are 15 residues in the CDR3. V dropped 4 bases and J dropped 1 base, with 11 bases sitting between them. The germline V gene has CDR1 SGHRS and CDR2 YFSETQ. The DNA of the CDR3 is TGCGCCAGCAGCAATAGGGGAGGGAACACCGGGGAGCTGTTTTTT. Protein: CASSNRGGNTGELFF.

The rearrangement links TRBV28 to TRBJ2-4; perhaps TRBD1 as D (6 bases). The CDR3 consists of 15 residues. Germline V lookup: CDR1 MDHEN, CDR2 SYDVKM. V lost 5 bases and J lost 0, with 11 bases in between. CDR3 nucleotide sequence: TGTGCCAGCAGTCGATCAGGGGTAGCCAAAAACATTCAGTACTTC. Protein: CASSRSGVAKNIQYF.

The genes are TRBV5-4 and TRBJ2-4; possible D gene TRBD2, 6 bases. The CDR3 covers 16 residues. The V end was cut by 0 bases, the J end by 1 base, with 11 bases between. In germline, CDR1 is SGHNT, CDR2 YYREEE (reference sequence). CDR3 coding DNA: TGTGCCAGCAGCTTGGCCCCGGGGGTGGCCAAAAACATTCAGTACTTC. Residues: CASSLAPGVAKNIQYF.

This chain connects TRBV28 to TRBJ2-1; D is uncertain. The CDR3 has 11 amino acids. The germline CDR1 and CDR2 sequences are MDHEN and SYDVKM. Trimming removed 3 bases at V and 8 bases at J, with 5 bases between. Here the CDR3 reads CASSLSDEQFF. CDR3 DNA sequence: TGTGCCAGCAGTTTGAGCGATGAGCAGTTCTTC.

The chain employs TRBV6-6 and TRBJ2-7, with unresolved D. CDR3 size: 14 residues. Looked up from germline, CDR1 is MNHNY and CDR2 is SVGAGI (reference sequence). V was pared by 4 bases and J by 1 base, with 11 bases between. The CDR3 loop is CASSSPGVSYEQYF. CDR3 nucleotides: TGTGCCAGCAGTTCCCCCGGAGTATCCTACGAGCAGTACTTC.

The CDR3 DNA reads TGTGCCAGCAGTTTCCTCGGGACACTATCTCAAGAGACCCAGTACTTC. This translates into CASSFLGTLSQETQYF. V gene TRBV28 combines with J gene TRBJ2-5; maybe TRBD1 (6 bases). The germline CDR1 and CDR2 sequences are MDHEN and SYDVKM. The CDR3 runs 16 residues. The V and J ends lost 3 bases and 2 bases respectively, with 16 bases between them.

The CDR3 reads CASSPPARAYEQYF. DNA for the CDR3: TGTGCCAGCTCACCCCCGGCCAGGGCTTACGAGCAGTACTTC. The genes are TRBV18 and TRBJ2-7; D might be TRBD1 (5 bases). The CDR3 runs 14 residues. The V end lost 3 bases, the J end lost 4 bases, and 13 bases lay between the germline ends. Germline-derived CDR1 and CDR2 are KGHSH and LQKENI.

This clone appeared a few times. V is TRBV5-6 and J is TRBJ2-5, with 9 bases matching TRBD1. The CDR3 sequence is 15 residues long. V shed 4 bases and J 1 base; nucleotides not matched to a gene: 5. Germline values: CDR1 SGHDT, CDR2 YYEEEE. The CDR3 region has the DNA TGTGCCAGCAGCCCGGACAGGGGACTCCAAGAGACCCAGTACTTC. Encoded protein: CASSPDRGLQETQYF.

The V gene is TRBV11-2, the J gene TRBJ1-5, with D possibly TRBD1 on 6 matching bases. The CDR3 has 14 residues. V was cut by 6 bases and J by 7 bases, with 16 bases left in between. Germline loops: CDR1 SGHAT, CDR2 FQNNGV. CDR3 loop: CASRAGGARQPQHF. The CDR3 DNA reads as TGTGCCAGCAGAGCCGGGGGGGCTCGGCAGCCCCAGCATTTT.

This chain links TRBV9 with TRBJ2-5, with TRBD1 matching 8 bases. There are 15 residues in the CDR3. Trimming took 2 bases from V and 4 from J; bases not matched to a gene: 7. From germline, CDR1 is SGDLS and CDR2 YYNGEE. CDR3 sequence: CASSVSGGAVETQYF. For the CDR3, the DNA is TGTGCCAGCAGCGTCTCAGGGGGCGCGGTAGAGACCCAGTACTTC.

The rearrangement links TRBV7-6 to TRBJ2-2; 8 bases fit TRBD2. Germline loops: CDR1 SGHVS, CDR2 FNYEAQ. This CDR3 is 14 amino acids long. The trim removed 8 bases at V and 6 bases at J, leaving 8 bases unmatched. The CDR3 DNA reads TGTGCCAGCCGGTCGGATAGCGGGGCCGGGGAGCTGTTTTTT. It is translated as CASRSDSGAGELFF.

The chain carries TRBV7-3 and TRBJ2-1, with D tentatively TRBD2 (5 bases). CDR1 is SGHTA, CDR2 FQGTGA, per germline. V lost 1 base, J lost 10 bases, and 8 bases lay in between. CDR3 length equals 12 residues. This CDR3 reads CASSLMGSEQFF. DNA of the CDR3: TGTGCCAGCAGCTTAATGGGGAGCGAGCAGTTCTTC.

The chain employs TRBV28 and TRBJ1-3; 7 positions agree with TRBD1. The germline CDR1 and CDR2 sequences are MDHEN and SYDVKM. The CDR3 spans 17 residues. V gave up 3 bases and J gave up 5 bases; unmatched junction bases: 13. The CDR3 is CASSFFPGQGGRNTIYF. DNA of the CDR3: TGTGCCAGCAGTTTTTTTCCCGGGCAGGGGGGTAGAAACACCATATATTTT.